This passage covers 24 T cell receptor beta chains from one sample sequenced in a study of blood T cell repertoires in COVID-19. The repertoire was sequenced with immunoSEQ multiplex PCR; TCRdb's copy has only in-frame clones and lacks some. This sample has fewer than 200,000 clones, with around 82% found just once. Sequencing used PBMCs or T cells enriched from blood (not recorded which). These receptors originate from a woman in her forties or fifties in a cohort exposed to, infected with or recovered from COVID-19 (not recorded which).

The J gene is TRBJ1-6, the V gene TRBV5-6; D is unresolved. Trimming pared 2 bases from V and 8 bases from J, leaving 8 bases between. The CDR3 spans 13 residues. Looked up from germline, CDR1 is SGHDT and CDR2 is YYEEEE. In nucleotides, the CDR3 is TGTGCCAGCAGCTTCACAGCCGATTCACCCCTCCACTTT. This encodes CASSFTADSPLHF.

Here the CDR3 reads CASRDDRPEAFF. For the CDR3, the DNA is TGTGCCAGCAGGGATGACAGGCCTGAAGCTTTCTTT. J is TRBJ1-1 and V is TRBV12-3 or TRBV12-4, with TRBD1 as a possible D gene (6 bases). This CDR3 region has 12 residues. V dropped 6 bases and J dropped 6 bases, with 11 bases sitting between them.

This chain connects TRBV11-2 to TRBJ1-1, with TRBD1 as a possible D gene (6 bases). V was cut by 2 bases and J by 5 bases, with 15 bases left in between. The CDR3 spans 15 residues. Germline V gene sequence: CDR1 SGHAT, CDR2 FQNNGV. The CDR3 is CASSLRGGTSTEAFF. The CDR3 DNA follows: TGTGCCAGCAGCTTACGCGGGGGGACAAGTACTGAAGCTTTCTTT.

The rearrangement uses TRBV19 and TRBJ1-5; 8 bases map to TRBD1. Trimming cost V 10 bases and J 6 bases; bases outside gene matches: 14. The germline gives CDR1 LNHDA, CDR2 SQIVND (reference sequence). The CDR3 loop spans 15 amino acids. The CDR3 nucleotides are TGTGCCACCGCACCGGACAGGGAGATGGGTCAGCCCCAGCATTTT. Protein sequence: CATAPDREMGQPQHF.

This clone was recorded only once. Here the CDR3 reads CASSQGSRNSPLHF. The CDR3 DNA reads TGTGCCAGCAGCCAAGGTTCCAGAAATTCACCCCTCCACTTT. The chain uses TRBV3-1 (or the pseudogene TRBV3-2) and TRBJ1-6, with unresolved D. Between the trimmed V and J ends, which lost 1 base and 7 bases, there was a span of 8 bases. From germline, CDR1 is LGHDT and CDR2 YNNKEL (reference sequence). The CDR3 spans 14 residues.

The sample holds many counts of this clone. The CDR3 reads CASSQQGQALRGGYTF. CDR3 sequence (DNA): TGTGCCAGCAGCCAACAAGGACAGGCTCTCCGGGGTGGCTACACCTTC. This chain uses TRBV5-6 with TRBJ1-2; 7 bases match TRBD1. The CDR3 has 16 amino acids. Per the germline V gene, CDR1 is SGHDT and CDR2 is YYEEEE. Germline trimming cut 4 bases from V and 7 bases from J; bases unmatched to any gene: 16.

This clone has only one observation. V and J are TRBV5-1 and TRBJ2-3, with D unresolved. The CDR3 is made up of 14 amino acids. The V end lost 1 base, the J end lost 4 bases, and 10 bases lay between the germline ends. CDR1 is SGHRS and CDR2 is YFSETQ in the germline V gene. In DNA form, the CDR3 reads TGCGCCAGCAGCTTGTCCAGGCTCTCAGATACGCAGTATTTT. It translates to CASSLSRLSDTQYF.

This sequence joins TRBV20-1 and TRBJ2-5, with TRBD2 identical over 7 bases. This CDR3 contains 11 residues. CDR1 and CDR2 (germline): DFQATT, SNEGSKA (reference sequence). The V and J ends lost 4 bases and 7 bases, in that order; junction bases with no gene match: 3. The DNA for the CDR3 is TGCAGTGCTACGCGGGAGCTGACCCAGTACTTC. Protein sequence: CSATRELTQYF.

The V and J genes are TRBV10-3 and TRBJ2-3; 11 bases are shared with TRBD2. The V and J ends lost 8 bases and 3 bases, in that order; junction bases with no gene match: 10. The length of the CDR3 is 16 residues. CDR1 ENHRY and CDR2 SYGVKD come from the germline V gene. CDR3 amino acids: CAISSVAGGATDTQYF. The CDR3 DNA sequence: TGTGCCATCTCGAGTGTAGCGGGGGGGGCGACAGATACGCAGTATTTT.

This clone was detected only a few times. The chain recombines TRBV19 with TRBJ1-3, with 8 positions matching TRBD1. The CDR3 is 17 residues long. The ends lost 7 bases at V and 0 bases at J; junction bases unmatched: 11. CDR1 is LNHDA, CDR2 SQIVND, per germline (reference sequence). The CDR3 spells CASTPLTGASSGNTIYF. DNA of the CDR3: TGTGCCAGTACCCCTTTGACAGGGGCCAGCTCTGGAAACACCATATATTTT.

This sequence joins TRBV20-1 and TRBJ1-4, with D uncertain. V dropped 3 bases and J dropped 7 bases, with 12 bases sitting between them. Germline values: CDR1 DFQATT, CDR2 SNEGSKA (reference sequence). The CDR3 loop spans 13 amino acids. This CDR3 is CSASQAGSEKLFF. The CDR3 coding sequence is TGCAGTGCTAGTCAGGCGGGCAGTGAAAAACTGTTTTTT.

The CDR3 reads CASSFQRQPQHF. As DNA, the CDR3 is TGTGCCAGCAGTTTCCAACGGCAGCCCCAGCATTTT. The chain recombines TRBV12-3 or TRBV12-4 with TRBJ1-5; no reliable D call. V was cut by 3 bases and J by 7 bases, with 7 bases left in between. The CDR3 consists of 12 residues.

The chain is built from TRBV5-1 and TRBJ2-3; 9 positions match TRBD2. The CDR3 spans 16 residues. Germline V gene lookup returns CDR1 SGHRS and CDR2 YFSETQ. The V segment lost 0 bases and the J segment 6 bases; nucleotides outside the gene matches: 8. CDR3 residues: CASSLAILAGFDTQYF. DNA of the CDR3: TGCGCCAGCAGCTTGGCCATCCTAGCGGGGTTCGATACGCAGTATTTT.

The CDR3 bases are TGTGCCAGCAGCCCTGCAGGTGTCGAGCAGTTCTTC. Protein product: CASSPAGVEQFF. The chain uses TRBV27 and TRBJ2-1; D unclear. Trimming cost V 6 bases and J 10 bases, with 13 bases left between them. This CDR3 comprises 12 residues. CDR1 and CDR2 (germline): MNHEY, SMNVEV (reference sequence).

The chain is built from TRBV7-9 and TRBJ2-3; TRBD2 aligns across 7 bases. V was pared by 6 bases and J by 6 bases, with 9 bases of the junction left unmatched. Per germline, CDR1 SEHNR and CDR2 FQNEAQ (reference sequence). The CDR3 totals 14 residues. The CDR3 sequence: CASRAGGSGDTQYF. CDR3 in DNA: TGTGCCAGCAGAGCCGGGGGGTCCGGGGATACGCAGTATTTT.

The gene calls are TRBV5-6 and TRBJ1-5, with D possibly matching TRBD1 (6 bases). The germline V and J ends were trimmed by 5 bases and 0 bases, with 9 bases remaining between them. This CDR3 comprises 14 residues. CDR1 and CDR2 (germline): SGHDT, YYEEEE. This CDR3 reads CASRARGSNQPQHF. The CDR3 nucleotides read TGTGCCAGCAGGGCCAGGGGTAGCAATCAGCCCCAGCATTTT.

The V and J genes are TRBV2 and TRBJ1-2, with 7 bases identical to TRBD1. The CDR3 totals 14 residues. The germline V gene has CDR1 SNHLY and CDR2 FYNNEI. Unmatched junction bases numbered 8, after V lost 4 bases and J lost 6 bases. For the CDR3, the DNA is TGTGCCAGCAGTGTACGGGACAGAAACGATGGCTACACCTTC. Translation gives CASSVRDRNDGYTF. Full variable domain (rest looked up from reference TRBV2 and TRBJ1-2): EPEVTQTPSHQVTQMGQEVILRCVPISNHLYFYWYRQILGQKVEFLVSFYNNEISEKSEIFDDQFSVERPDGSNFTLKIRSTKLEDSAMYFCASSVRDRNDGYTFGSGTRLTVV.

This clone was seen a handful of times. This chain connects TRBV29-1 to TRBJ2-7, with a possible D match to TRBD2 (6 bases). Trimming cost V 2 bases and J 4 bases, with 21 bases left between them. CDR1 SQVTM and CDR2 ANQGSEA come from the germline V gene. CDR3 length equals 16 residues. The CDR3 nucleotides read TGCAGCGTTGAACTGGGGCAGAACAGGAGGGAGTACGAGCAGTACTTC. Encoded protein: CSVELGQNRREYEQYF.

This clone was seen just once. The chain combines TRBV18 with TRBJ1-6, with a tentative D call TRBD1 (6 bases). V lost 2 bases and J 6 bases, leaving 11 bases between the germline ends. CDR3 length equals 15 residues. CDR1 and CDR2 (germline): KGHSH, LQKENI. As DNA, the CDR3 is TGTGCCAGCTCACCAGGACAGAACATTAATTCACCCCTCCACTTT. Translation gives CASSPGQNINSPLHF.

V and J are TRBV6-2 or TRBV6-3 and TRBJ1-4, with D tentatively TRBD1 (5 bases). Looked up from germline, CDR1 is MNHEY and CDR2 is SVGEGT. This CDR3 contains 13 residues. V dropped 5 bases and J dropped 7 bases, with 11 bases sitting between them. DNA for the CDR3: TGTGCCAGCAGTGGGACTCTGACTGAAAAACTGTTTTTT. Amino acids: CASSGTLTEKLFF.

The CDR3 bases are TGTGCCAGCTCACCACGGCTTGGAGGGGCGATTTCCTTAGGAGAGACCCAGTACTTC. This codes for CASSPRLGGAISLGETQYF. V and J are TRBV18 and TRBJ2-5, with a tentative D call TRBD2 (6 bases). Trimming left V 1 base short and J 4 bases short, with 25 bases between. The germline CDR1 and CDR2 sequences are KGHSH and LQKENI. This CDR3 comprises 19 residues. The complete variable domain, with remaining parts taken from reference TRBV18 and TRBJ2-5, reads NAGVMQNPRHLVRRRGQEARLRCSPMKGHSHVYWYRQLPEEGLKFMVYLQKENIIDESGMPKERFSAEFPKEGPSILRIQQVVRGDSAAYFCASSPRLGGAISLGETQYFGPGTRLLVL.

CDR3 loop: CASSGQGDSPLHF. Written as DNA, the CDR3 is TGTGCCAGCAGTGGACAGGGGGATTCACCCCTCCACTTT. The rearrangement uses TRBV2 and TRBJ1-6; 9 bases agree with TRBD1. This CDR3 is 13 amino acids long. The trim removed 4 bases at V and 8 bases at J, leaving 0 bases unmatched. CDR1 is SNHLY and CDR2 is FYNNEI in the germline V gene.

This clone was seen only once. The rearrangement joins TRBV19 to TRBJ1-1; D gene ambiguous. V lost 4 bases, J lost 1 base, and 4 bases lay in between. The germline CDR1 and CDR2 sequences are LNHDA and SQIVND (reference sequence). CDR3 length equals 12 residues. CDR3 sequence: CASSSRNTEAFF. The DNA of the CDR3 is TGTGCCAGTAGTAGTAGGAACACTGAAGCTTTCTTT.

The chain combines TRBV18 with TRBJ1-1; D unresolved. Trimming took 8 bases from V and 1 from J, leaving 11 bases between them. This CDR3 contains 13 residues. Germline V gives CDR1 KGHSH, CDR2 LQKENI. The CDR3 bases are TGTGCCAGCACCACCGGGGAGAACACTGAAGCTTTCTTT. Protein product: CASTTGENTEAFF.